This T cell receptor (beta chain) is from a study of CD8 T cells in ankylosing spondylitis. The V end was cut by 0 bases, the J end by 0 bases, with 12 bases between. Per the germline V gene, CDR1 is LGHDT and CDR2 is YNNKEL (reference sequence). CDR3 length equals 17 residues. Library preparation for TCR beta used quantitative 5'-RACE with molecular barcodes. Each CDR3 protein gets one entry after TCRdb re-called the 5' RACE reads with MiXCR. The sample records approximately 200,000 distinct CDR3 sequences, 9.5% to 15% being singletons. The sample taken for sequencing was blood, either unsorted or a sorted T cell fraction (not recorded which). This TCR was sampled from a male donor with ankylosing spondylitis or in good health (not recorded which). The chain couples TRBV3-1 to TRBJ2-1, with D tentatively TRBD2 (6 bases). This CDR3 reads CASSQDDGGSSYNEQFF. The CDR3 DNA reads TGTGCCAGCAGCCAAGATGACGGGGGAAGCTCCTACAATGAGCAGTTCTTC.